The 12 T cell receptor beta chains reported below all come from one sample, sequenced in a study of technical replicates of blood from several donors. TCRdb's copy holds only in-frame clones and misses some; the assay was immunoSEQ multiplex PCR. Of tens of thousands of clones in the sample, roughly 94% are singletons; the top ten hold approximately 0.25%. The sample consisted of T cells isolated from PBMCs. These receptors originate from a human donor in good health.

This chain uses TRBV7-8 with TRBJ2-1, with 10 bases that match TRBD2. Per germline, CDR1 SGHVS and CDR2 FQNEAQ. There are 13 residues in the CDR3. The V segment lost 2 bases and the J segment 14 bases; nucleotides outside the gene matches: 6. DNA of the CDR3: TGTGCCAGCAGCTTAAGGGTAGCGGGGGGTGAGTTCTTC. Protein sequence: CASSLRVAGGEFF.

This rearrangement joins TRBV5-1 to TRBJ1-1; TRBD1 matches at 7 bases. CDR1 is SGHRS, CDR2 YFSETQ, per germline. The CDR3 is 15 residues long. With 0 bases clipped from V and 3 bases from J, the junction kept 5 bases outside the gene matches. The chain's CDR3 is CASSLDHRGDTEAFF. The DNA for the CDR3 is TGCGCCAGCAGCTTGGACCACAGGGGTGACACTGAAGCTTTCTTT.

The V gene is TRBV5-4, the J gene TRBJ1-1; 7 bases line up with TRBD1. Unmatched junction bases numbered 1, after V lost 0 bases and J lost 2 bases. Germline CDR1 SGHNT, CDR2 YYREEE (reference sequence). The CDR3 runs to 14 residues. The chain's CDR3 is CASSLEGGNTEAFF. The CDR3 DNA is TGTGCCAGCAGCTTGGAAGGGGGCAACACTGAAGCTTTCTTT.

The CDR3 is CASSLVSYEQYF. DNA of the CDR3: TGTGCCAGCAGCCTCGTCTCCTACGAGCAGTACTTC. The chain uses TRBV28 and TRBJ2-7; D gene ambiguous. This CDR3 region has 12 residues. Germline CDR1 is MDHEN and CDR2 is SYDVKM. V gave up 6 bases and J gave up 0 bases, with 6 bases separating them.

The J gene is TRBJ2-7, the V gene TRBV5-4, with 7 bases that match TRBD1. With 0 bases clipped from V and 2 bases from J, the junction kept 8 bases outside the gene matches. The CDR3 runs to 16 residues. In germline, CDR1 is SGHNT, CDR2 YYREEE (reference sequence). Here the CDR3 reads CASSLGGQGDPYEQYF. In DNA form, the CDR3 reads TGTGCCAGCAGCTTGGGGGGGCAGGGGGACCCCTACGAGCAGTACTTC.

The count of this clone is one. This chain uses TRBV6-5 with TRBJ1-4; 7 bases match TRBD1. The CDR3 has 14 residues. Germline lookup yields CDR1 MNHEY and CDR2 SVGAGI. Trimming took 4 bases from V and 6 from J; bases not matched to a gene: 5. This CDR3 reads CASSFDRADEKLFF. CDR3 sequence (DNA): TGTGCCAGCAGTTTCGACAGGGCGGATGAAAAACTGTTTTTT.

The J gene is TRBJ1-4, the V gene TRBV5-4; 7 nucleotides agree with TRBD1. There are 13 residues in the CDR3. From germline, CDR1 is SGHNT and CDR2 YYREEE (reference sequence). The ends lost 7 bases at V and 7 bases at J; junction bases unmatched: 7. The DNA for the CDR3 is TGTGCCAGCTGCCAAGGGGGCAGTGAAAAACTGTTTTTT. Its translation: CASCQGGSEKLFF.

The chain couples TRBV7-9 to TRBJ2-7, with a weak D call TRBD1 (5 bases). V lost 2 bases, J lost 5 bases, and 10 bases lay in between. CDR3 length: 13 amino acids. The germline V gene has CDR1 SEHNR and CDR2 FQNEAQ (reference sequence). The CDR3 loop reads CASSLMDNHEQYF. The CDR3 bases are TGTGCCAGCAGCTTAATGGACAACCACGAGCAGTACTTC.

This sequence joins TRBV25-1 and TRBJ1-4, with 9 bases that match TRBD1. The ends lost 6 bases at V and 7 bases at J; junction bases unmatched: 6. The V gene's germline CDR1 is MGHDK and CDR2 SYGVNS. There are 14 residues in the CDR3. Here the CDR3 DNA reads TGTGCCAGCAGCTCCCCGACAGGGGGTGAAAAACTGTTTTTT. This codes for CASSSPTGGEKLFF.

DNA of the CDR3: TGCGCCAGCAGCCCCAGCGCTTTGCGTGCCCTTTCTTCTGGAAACACCATATATTTT. This sequence encodes CASSPSALRALSSGNTIYF. This chain uses TRBV5-1 with TRBJ1-3; D not resolved. Trimming took off 4 bases at V and 1 base at J, with 24 bases between the two ends. Germline V gene sequence: CDR1 SGHRS, CDR2 YFSETQ. The CDR3 consists of 19 residues.

The rearrangement joins TRBV27 to TRBJ1-2; 7 bases are a match to TRBD1. V lost 8 bases to trimming and J lost 7 bases; unmatched junction nucleotides: 16. Germline V gives CDR1 MNHEY, CDR2 SMNVEV (reference sequence). This CDR3 has 15 amino acids. This CDR3 reads CASGYRGETRLGYTF. The DNA of the CDR3 is TGTGCCAGCGGGTACAGGGGAGAGACACGCCTTGGCTACACCTTC.

The rearrangement joins TRBV2 to TRBJ1-1; 7 nucleotides align to TRBD1. Trimming cost V 8 bases and J 0 bases; bases outside gene matches: 6. This CDR3 spans 14 amino acids. CDR1 and CDR2 from the germline V gene are SNHLY and FYNNEI. CDR3 sequence: CASLYRGMNTEAFF. Written as DNA, the CDR3 is TGTGCCAGCCTTTACAGGGGAATGAACACTGAAGCTTTCTTT.